Each of the 5 T cell receptor beta chains below was sequenced from the same sample in a study of early T cells in non-severe SARS-CoV-2 infection. A single record per CDR3 protein comes from TCRdb applying MiXCR to the 5' RACE reads. The sample lists around 55,000 distinct CDR3 sequences; roughly an eighth were seen once. The sample comprised whole blood. The receptors originated from an adult who was a healthcare worker with PCR-confirmed SARS-CoV-2 infection or an uninfected control (not recorded which).

This clonotype was detected only a few times. The chain has TRBV7-8 and TRBJ1-1, with D perhaps matching TRBD1 (6 bases). Trimming cost V 6 bases and J 5 bases, with 31 bases left between them. CDR3 length: 19 amino acids. The germline V gene encodes CDR1 SGHVS and CDR2 FQNEAQ. The CDR3 bases are TGTGCCAGCAGTTCTCAGAGGGACGGGGGGCGAGAGTTGGAAACTGAAGCTTTCTTT. It encodes CASSSQRDGGRELETEAFF.

This clonotype occurred a few times. The rearrangement joins TRBV10-3 to TRBJ2-3; a possible D gene is TRBD2 (6 bases). Germline assignment: CDR1 ENHRY and CDR2 SYGVKD. Trimming shortened V by 0 bases and J by 7 bases, and 8 bases separated the two germline ends. This CDR3 has 13 residues. DNA of the CDR3: TGTGCCATCAGTGAGTCTAGCGGAAATACGCAGTATTTT. Translating gives CAISESSGNTQYF.

In its sample, this clonotype was seen a few times. The rearrangement uses TRBV9 and TRBJ2-2, with D perhaps TRBD2 (6 bases). Trimming removed 3 bases at V and 6 bases at J, with 12 bases between. In germline, CDR1 is SGDLS, CDR2 YYNGEE. CDR3 length: 14 residues. The CDR3 nucleotides are TGTGCCAGCAGCGCCACTGGCGGGGCCGGGGAGCTGTTTTTT. Protein: CASSATGGAGELFF.

In its sample, this clonotype was seen many times. V usage is TRBV20-1 and J usage is TRBJ2-7, with 10 bases aligning to TRBD1. The germline V gene encodes CDR1 DFQATT and CDR2 SNEGSKA (reference sequence). V trimming: 4 bases; J trimming: 2 bases; junction bases outside the gene matches: 5. The CDR3 is 14 residues long. Written as DNA, the CDR3 is TGCAGTGCTATTTGGGGACAGGGGACCTACGAGCAGTACTTC. It codes for CSAIWGQGTYEQYF.

The chain uses TRBV7-2 and TRBJ2-3, with 9 bases fitting TRBD1. Trimming cost V 4 bases and J 1 base; bases outside gene matches: 3. Germline V gives CDR1 SGHTA, CDR2 FQGNSA. CDR3 length: 15 amino acids. The CDR3, as DNA: TGTGCCAGCAGCTGGACAGGGGAAGGCACAGATACGCAGTATTTT. Encoded protein: CASSWTGEGTDTQYF. The full variable domain, in which reference TRBV7-2 and TRBJ2-3 provide the parts outside the CDR3, is GAGVSQSPSNKVTEKGKDVELRCDPISGHTALYWYRQSLGQGLEFLIYFQGNSAPDKSGLPSDRFSAERTGGSVSTLTIQRTQQEDSAVYLCASSWTGEGTDTQYFGPGTRLTVL.